This entry features one TCR beta chain sequence. Its antigen remains undetermined. No base quality information exists; no much larger clone differs at one position. The sample originates from a study of post-analysis software for immune sequencing data (dated by TCRdb to about 2015). General notes on the study: Recorded disease courses included relapsing-remitting, secondary progressive and progressive-relapsing multiple sclerosis, with some patients lacking subtype annotation. The multiple sclerosis patient repertoires were compared with approximately 11 previously published healthy control repertoires from donors aged 6 to 25 years. A subset of samples was prepared in parallel using single-end sample barcoding, then pooled and co-amplified after Illumina adapter ligation. Points the paper makes about the study in general: The control group was slightly older than the multiple sclerosis patient group. Normalized Chao1 diversity was significantly lower in multiple sclerosis patients than controls, suggesting substantial peripheral T-cell clonal expansion. Significantly higher frequencies in patients than in controls were found for five TRBV segments, including TRBV5-6, TRBV5-1 and TRBV20-1. When samples were clustered directly using the F measure, samples prepared in the same batch co-clustered strongly, which prompted a batch-effect correction.

The CDR3 numbers 16 residues from cysteine through phenylalanine. CDR3 DNA only is kept here, 48 bases in frame from base 1. CDR1 SGHRS and CDR2 YFSETQ were looked up in the germline V gene. To demonstrate the VDJtools post-analysis software, TCR beta repertoires were profiled from the peripheral blood of more than ten young patients with multiple sclerosis. The multiple sclerosis patients were children and adolescents between about 6 and 16 years of age. The library was made by PCR. The sequencer listed for this sample is Illumina HiSeq 2500. To reduce PCR and sequencing biases, unique molecular identifiers were built into the TCR beta cDNA libraries. Approximately 500,000 cDNA molecules were obtained per 1 to 10 million input T cells, so each molecule approximated one T cell. The patient libraries were prepared and sequenced with the same protocol used for the earlier healthy control dataset. Samples belonging to the same batch were prepared together, multiplexed and sequenced on a shared HiSeq lane. The paper's data handling went like this. MIGEC handled the raw barcoded reads, throwing out single-read molecular identifier groups before consensus assembly and CDR3 extraction. VDJtools was used for post-analysis of the clonotype tables, with diversity normalized by down-sampling every dataset to the smallest sample size. To correct batch-related cross-sample contamination, repertoire overlap clustering matched CDR3 amino acid sequences but not nucleotide sequences. TCRdb itself trimmed the public reads at Q25 with fastp, ran MiXCR and retained productive beta chains. Identical CDR3 protein sequences are pooled into one entry, listed with their most common genes and DNA. These V and J calls rely on TCRdb rather than the paper's analysis. This sample gives some 700,000 distinct CDR3 sequences in total; 55% to 60% of them show up just once. The ten largest clonotypes hold around 10% of the sample.

The TCR was taken from a girl aged 2 to 9 with multiple sclerosis. The chain joins TRBV5-1 to TRBJ2-1; 12 central bases correspond to TRBD2. The end of the DNA aligns better with TRBJ2-7, so the J call may be wrong. The specimen was blood. The nucleotides are TGCGCCAGCAGCTTCGATGGACTAGCGGGATTCGACGAGCAGTACTTC. Its translation reads: CASSFDGLAGFDEQYF.